Below, 4 T cell receptor beta chains from the same sample are listed, as sequenced in a study of breast tumors, draining lymph nodes, adjacent tissues. One entry per CDR3 protein results from TCRdb running MiXCR on the multiplex PCR reads. The top ten hold 10% to 13% of the sample, which has approximately 52,000 distinct CDR3 sequences, approximately 45% seen once. The material sequenced was breast tumor tissue. These receptors all stem from a female donor with breast cancer. Some clones in this sample may be carry-over from other donors' samples.

Points on this clonotype: This could be a read error, since a much larger clone is one nucleotide away. The CDR3 here is CASSVAVGSYNEQFF. For the CDR3, the DNA is TGTGCCAGCAGTGTAGCGGTGGGCTCCTACAATGAGCAGTTCTTC. The chain couples TRBV6-1 to TRBJ2-1; D might be TRBD2 (6 bases). The length of the CDR3 is 15 residues. Germline V gene sequence: CDR1 MNHNS, CDR2 SASEGT. Trimming pared 4 bases from V and 0 bases from J, leaving 10 bases between.

This chain connects TRBV29-1 to TRBJ1-1, with no clear D. Germline CDR1 SQVTM, CDR2 ANQGSEA. CDR3 length equals 11 residues. Trimming stripped 4 bases from V and 0 bases from J, with 3 bases between. For the CDR3, the DNA is TGCAGCGTTGTAATGAACACTGAAGCTTTCTTT. This gives the protein CSVVMNTEAFF.

Regarding this clonotype: This may be a read error: a much more frequent sequence differs by one nucleotide. The chain links TRBV20-1 to TRBJ2-2, with D perhaps matching TRBD2 (5 bases). The germline V gene has CDR1 DFQATT and CDR2 SNEGSKA (reference sequence). CDR3 length: 13 residues. The CDR3 DNA reads TGCAGTGCTAGAGGACTGAACACCGGGGAGCTGTCTTTT. It encodes CSARGLNTGELSF.

This clonotype was seen ten or more times. The genes are TRBV30 and TRBJ2-7, with D possibly TRBD2 on 5 matching bases. In germline, CDR1 is GTSNPN, CDR2 SVGIG (reference sequence). Trimming left V 7 bases short and J 5 bases short, with 18 bases between. CDR3 length: 13 residues. CDR3 sequence: CAYSRLADDEQYF. In DNA form, the CDR3 reads TGTGCCTATTCGCGGCTAGCAGACGACGAGCAGTACTTC. The full variable domain, completed using reference TRBV30 and TRBJ2-7, is SQTIHQWPATLVQPVGSPLSLECTVEGTSNPNLYWYRQAAGRGLQLLFYSVGIGQISSEVPQNLSASRPQDRQFILSSKKLLLSDSGFYLCAYSRLADDEQYFGPGTRLTVT.